Included here is one TCR beta chain sequence, with context. Its antigen is as yet unknown. The data stem from a study of shared clonotypes between healthy human individuals. The study's findings and limits: Rarefaction curves obtained for sorted subsets showed sequencing incomplete despite large depth. Clonotypes that were shared across a handful of donors made up approximately 5.1% of naive CD4 clonotypes. The sampled material consisted only of blood, and tissue repertoires are likely to differ.

Every contributor of samples was a Caucasian grown-up residing in Nashville, Tennessee. Profiling relied on immunoSEQ multiplex PCR, and the TCRdb table lists in-frame clones only, not all of them. The data show about 1 million clones, about 77% seen once. Germline CDR1 and CDR2: GTSNPN and SVGIG (reference sequence). V was shortened by 2 bases and J by 10 bases, with 12 bases between the two germline ends. The CDR3 has 12 amino acids. The chain carries TRBV30 and TRBJ1-5; perhaps TRBD1 as D (5 bases). This TCR was recovered from a man in his late teens or twenties in good health. Sequences were obtained from memory CD4+ T cells sorted from blood. The subset was: CD45RA-negative fraction. The CDR3 loop reads CAWSRGDLPQHF. The CDR3 nucleotides read TGTGCCTGGAGTCGGGGGGATCTCCCCCAGCATTTT. Full variable domain (outside the CDR3, taken from reference TRBV30 and TRBJ1-5): SQTIHQWPATLVQPVGSPLSLECTVEGTSNPNLYWYRQAAGRGLQLLFYSVGIGQISSEVPQNLSASRPQDRQFILSSKKLLLSDSGFYLCAWSRGDLPQHFGDGTRLSIL.